The rows below give T cell receptor beta chains drawn from one sample of a study of cytomegalovirus exposure and HLA in healthy donors. TCRdb keeps only in-frame clones here, not all; method: immunoSEQ multiplex PCR. This repertoire shows more than 150,000 clones, 76% found once; its top ten account for about 2.5%. Sequencing used PBMCs. Receptor source: a woman in her 30s in good health and CMV-seropositive. Both conserved end residues are part of each CDR3. The D gene is left open where the match is weak. A row's size may be missing; if present it is once, few, many or a size class.

DNA | CDR3 | size | length | D | J | V
TGCGCCAGCAGCCAAGATAGAGGACAGAAGGGCTACACCTTC | CASSQDRGQKGYTF | NA | 14 | NA | TRBJ1-2 | TRBV4-3
TGTGCCAGCAGTATTCATCGCGGGGTACAGGGGCCTTCCTACGAGCAGTACTTC | CASSIHRGVQGPSYEQYF | few | 18 | NA | TRBJ2-7 | TRBV25-1
TGTGCCAGCAGCGCCCTAGGACAGGGGGCCTACGAGCAGTACTTC | CASSALGQGAYEQYF | NA | 15 | TRBD1 | TRBJ2-7 | TRBV9
TGTGCCAGCAGCGCCCGGACTAGCGGGGGGCGCACAGATACGCAGTATTTT | CASSARTSGGRTDTQYF | NA | 17 | TRBD2 | TRBJ2-3 | TRBV9
TGTGCCAGCAGTTCCCGTACTAGATCCCAAGAGACCCAGTACTTC | CASSSRTRSQETQYF | once | 15 | NA | TRBJ2-5 | TRBV6-5
TGTGCCAGCAGGCCGGGAGTCTCCTTCACAGATACGCAGTATTTT | CASRPGVSFTDTQYF | NA | 15 | NA | TRBJ2-3 | TRBV6-6
TGTGCCAGCAGCTGGGGCGACGGGGAGCTGTTTTTT | CASSWGDGELFF | NA | 12 | NA | TRBJ2-2 | TRBV7-6
TGTGCCAGCAGCCAAGATCCGGGGACTAGCTGGGAGACCCAGTACTTC | CASSQDPGTSWETQYF | NA | 16 | TRBD2 | TRBJ2-5 | TRBV4-2
TGTGCCTGGAGCACTACGGGGGTTGAGCAGTTCTTC | CAWSTTGVEQFF | once | 12 | NA | TRBJ2-1 | TRBV30
TGTGCCAGCAGCCCAACCCCCGGTGCAACTAATGAAAAACTGTTTTTT | CASSPTPGATNEKLFF | NA | 16 | NA | TRBJ1-4 | TRBV7-6
TGTGCCACCAGCAGAGCTCTCGAGCAGTACTTC | CATSRALEQYF | once | 11 | NA | TRBJ2-7 | TRBV15
TGTGCCAGCAGCCTAAGTACCGGGACAGGGGGCTATGGCTACACCTTC | CASSLSTGTGGYGYTF | NA | 16 | TRBD1 | TRBJ1-2 | TRBV9
TGTGCCAGCAGCAAAGCGCAAGGACAGTATAGCAATCAGCCCCAGCATTTT | CASSKAQGQYSNQPQHF | NA | 17 | NA | TRBJ1-5 | TRBV21-1
TGCGCCAGCAGCTTGGGAGCGGGGGAGACAGATACGCAGTATTTT | CASSLGAGETDTQYF | few | 15 | TRBD2 | TRBJ2-3 | TRBV5-1
TGTGCCAGCAGTGAACGCCGTGGAGGGCCGACAGGGGGCGTTTTGGGGGAGACCCAGTACTTC | CASSERRGGPTGGVLGETQYF | NA | 21 | TRBD1 | TRBJ2-5 | TRBV6-1
TGTGCCAGCAGTTTCTCTGGGGGGTATGAAAAACTGTTTTTT | CASSFSGGYEKLFF | NA | 14 | NA | TRBJ1-4 | TRBV28
TGCGCCAGCAGCCACACTAGCGGGGAGACCTACGAGCAGTACTTC | CASSHTSGETYEQYF | few | 15 | TRBD2 | TRBJ2-7 | TRBV4-1
TGTGCCAGCAGCAAACGGAGGGGTCCCAAAAACATTCAGTACTTC | CASSKRRGPKNIQYF | few | 15 | NA | TRBJ2-4 | TRBV21-1
TGTGCCACCAGCAGAGACACAGGGGGCGAGACCCAGTACTTC | CATSRDTGGETQYF | NA | 14 | TRBD1 | TRBJ2-5 | TRBV15
TGTGCTAGTGGTTCGGGGGTTGCGAACACTGAAGCTTTCTTT | CASGSGVANTEAFF | NA | 14 | NA | TRBJ1-1 | TRBV12-5
TGTGCCAGCAGCACCCCGGGACAGTACAACACCGGGGAGCTGTTTTTT | CASSTPGQYNTGELFF | NA | 16 | TRBD1 | TRBJ2-2 | TRBV5-8
TGTGCCAGCAGTTTATGGACAGGGGCGAATGAGCAGTTCTTC | CASSLWTGANEQFF | few | 14 | TRBD1 | TRBJ2-1 | TRBV27
TGCGCCAGCAGCTTGGGGGCGCAGGGGTCTGAGCAGTTCTTC | CASSLGAQGSEQFF | few | 14 | NA | TRBJ2-1 | TRBV5-1
TGTGCCAGCAGCTGGGGAGGGACAGGTGATGAGACCCAGTACTTC | CASSWGGTGDETQYF | NA | 15 | NA | TRBJ2-5 | TRBV5-5
TGCGCCAGCAGCCATTATGTAGCGCAAGCCAAAAACATTCAGTACTTC | CASSHYVAQAKNIQYF | once | 16 | NA | TRBJ2-4 | TRBV4-1
TGCGCCAGCAGCCAACAGGGCCCCTACGAGCAGTACTTC | CASSQQGPYEQYF | few | 13 | NA | TRBJ2-7 | TRBV4-1
TGTGCCAGCAGCTTGGACAGTAACACTGAAGCTTTCTTT | CASSLDSNTEAFF | NA | 13 | NA | TRBJ1-1 | TRBV5-4
TGTGCCTGGTGTCCGGGACAGGGGGTCGGGGTCGGGGAAAAACTGTTTTTT | CAWCPGQGVGVGEKLFF | NA | 17 | TRBD1 | TRBJ1-4 | TRBV30
TGTGCCAGTAGTATCCCCGGGACCGGGGAGCTGTTTTTT | CASSIPGTGELFF | NA | 13 | NA | TRBJ2-2 | TRBV19
TGCGCCAGCAGTCTAGCGGAGCAAGAGACCCAGTACTTC | CASSLAEQETQYF | NA | 13 | TRBD2 | TRBJ2-5 | TRBV5-1
TGTGCCAGCAGCTCACGGCCTAGCGGAGCTACTAGCAATGAGCAGTTCTTC | CASSSRPSGATSNEQFF | NA | 17 | TRBD2 | TRBJ2-1 | TRBV7-7
TGCGCCAGCAGCTTGGGTACTGAAATCTCTGGAAACACCATATATTTT | CASSLGTEISGNTIYF | NA | 16 | NA | TRBJ1-3 | TRBV5-1
TGTGCCAGCAGTTACCGACAGGGGTATAATTCACCCCTCCACTTT | CASSYRQGYNSPLHF | NA | 15 | TRBD1 | TRBJ1-6 | TRBV6-6
TGTGCCAGCTCTCCTAGGGGACAGCAAGAGACCCAGTACTTC | CASSPRGQQETQYF | NA | 14 | TRBD1 | TRBJ2-5 | TRBV18
TGTGCCAGCAGCCTGGCGTTATCGGGGTACGAGCAGTACTTC | CASSLALSGYEQYF | few | 14 | NA | TRBJ2-7 | TRBV11-3
TGCGCCAGCAGCCAATTGGACAGGGCGTTCGGCCAGTACTTC | CASSQLDRAFGQYF | NA | 14 | TRBD1 | TRBJ2-5 | TRBV4-1
TGCGCCAGCAGCCTCGATCGCCGAGGAGAGACCCAGTACTTC | CASSLDRRGETQYF | NA | 14 | NA | TRBJ2-5 | TRBV4-3
TGTGCCAGCAGTTACGGAGGGGTCGGGAATTCACCCCTCCACTTT | CASSYGGVGNSPLHF | NA | 15 | NA | TRBJ1-6 | TRBV6-5
TGTGCCAGCACCTGGGGGGAGACGGCCTCCTACGAGCAGTACTTC | CASTWGETASYEQYF | NA | 15 | NA | TRBJ2-7 | TRBV7-9
TGTGCCAGCAGCTATAGCCGCGGGGCGGGGAGCTCCTACAATGAGCAGTTCTTC | CASSYSRGAGSSYNEQFF | NA | 18 | NA | TRBJ2-1 | TRBV7-2
TGCGCCAGCAGTGAGGGGACACGGAATTCACCCCTCCACTTT | CASSEGTRNSPLHF | NA | 14 | NA | TRBJ1-6 | TRBV10-1
TGCGCCAGCAGCCCACTAGCCGAAGGGAGCGACGAGCAGTACTTC | CASSPLAEGSDEQYF | NA | 15 | NA | TRBJ2-7 | TRBV4-1
TGTGCCAGCAGCCCCGACAGGGTTGGCTCACCCCTCCACTTT | CASSPDRVGSPLHF | NA | 14 | TRBD1 | TRBJ1-6 | TRBV7-2
TGTGCCAGTAGCGGACAGGGTGGAAATCAGCCCCAGCATTTT | CASSGQGGNQPQHF | NA | 14 | TRBD1 | TRBJ1-5 | TRBV19
TGTGCCAGTAGTATCGTTCAGGGAAAATCGCCCCAGCATTTT | CASSIVQGKSPQHF | NA | 14 | NA | TRBJ1-5 | TRBV19
TGTGCCAGCAGCCCCACAGGGGGAGGGTCACCCCTCCACTTT | CASSPTGGGSPLHF | NA | 14 | TRBD1 | TRBJ1-6 | TRBV6-5
TGTGCCAGCAGCGGGGGACTAGCGGATACCTACGAGCAGTACTTC | CASSGGLADTYEQYF | few | 15 | TRBD2 | TRBJ2-7 | TRBV6-1
TGCGCCAGCATCGGGGGAGTCGTGACAGTAATGAACACTGAAGCTTTCTTT | CASIGGVVTVMNTEAFF | NA | 17 | NA | TRBJ1-1 | TRBV10-1
TGTGCCAGTAGTTCCCGAGGGCCGGGTCCTGAAGCTTTCTTT | CASSSRGPGPEAFF | NA | 14 | NA | TRBJ1-1 | TRBV19